A single sample gave rise to the 29 T cell receptor beta chains below, sequenced in a study of T cell responses to AZD1222 COVID-19 vaccine. Sequenced by immunoSEQ multiplex PCR; TCRdb stores in-frame clones only, minus some. The sample yields approximately 190,000 clones, more than 75% seen once. Specimen: peripheral blood, collected on day 0 of AZD1222 vaccination. The receptors come from an adult in good health.

This chain connects TRBV9 to TRBJ2-5; no clear D gene. The CDR3 length is 14 residues. CDR1 and CDR2 (germline): SGDLS, YYNGEE. The germline V and J ends were trimmed by 1 base and 4 bases, with 11 bases remaining between them. The CDR3 nucleotides are TGTGCCAGCAGCGTATCCTCAGGCAGAGAGACCCAGTACTTC. This encodes CASSVSSGRETQYF. The variable domain in full, with the rest retrieved from reference TRBV9 and TRBJ2-5, is DSGVTQTPKHLITATGQRVTLRCSPRSGDLSVYWYQQSLDQGLQFLIQYYNGEERAKGNILERFSAQQFPDLHSELNLSSLELGDSALYFCASSVSSGRETQYFGPGTRLLVL.

The rearrangement uses TRBV5-5 and TRBJ2-7; 10 positions match TRBD1. V lost 7 bases and J lost 5; bases outside the gene matches: 9. CDR1 and CDR2 from the germline V gene are SGHKS and YYEKEE (reference sequence). The CDR3 consists of 14 residues. Here the CDR3 reads CASANRQGADEQYF. CDR3 DNA: TGTGCCAGCGCCAATAGACAGGGGGCCGACGAGCAGTACTTC. Filled out from reference TRBV5-5 and TRBJ2-7, the complete variable domain reads DAGVTQSPTHLIKTRGQQVTLRCSPISGHKSVSWYQQVLGQGPQFIFQYYEKEERGRGNFPDRFSARQFPNYSSELNVNALLLGDSALYLCASANRQGADEQYFGPGTRLTVT.

This clone was recorded once. This chain joins TRBV2 and TRBJ1-3; 11 nucleotides agree with TRBD1. The V segment lost 5 bases and the J segment 4 bases; nucleotides outside the gene matches: 4. Germline V gene lookup returns CDR1 SNHLY and CDR2 FYNNEI. This CDR3 contains 15 residues. CDR3 DNA: TGTGCCAGCAGTTGGACAGGGGGCTCCGGAAACACCATATATTTT. Protein sequence: CASSWTGGSGNTIYF.

The V call is TRBV7-9, the J call TRBJ1-4; D not resolved. The V end lost 4 bases, the J end lost 7 bases, and 13 bases lay between the germline ends. This CDR3 region has 14 residues. CDR1 SEHNR and CDR2 FQNEAQ come from the germline V gene (reference sequence). The CDR3 is CASSSGLGSEKLFF. CDR3 DNA sequence: TGTGCCAGCAGCTCGGGTTTGGGAAGTGAAAAACTGTTTTTT.

The chain links TRBV14 to TRBJ1-1; D remains ambiguous. Trimming cost V 4 bases and J 0 bases, with 9 bases left between them. This CDR3 is 14 amino acids long. Germline lookup yields CDR1 SGHDN and CDR2 FVKESK. CDR3 nucleotide sequence: TGTGCCAGCAGCCCACTCGGGATGAACACTGAAGCTTTCTTT. Its protein is CASSPLGMNTEAFF.

This chain links TRBV6-2 or TRBV6-3 with TRBJ1-5; weak D call: TRBD1 (5 bases). The CDR3 spans 13 residues. V lost 6 bases to trimming and J lost 9 bases, with 15 bases between them. The germline V gene has CDR1 MNHEY and CDR2 SVGEGT. CDR3 sequence reads: CASSPGGAGPQHF. CDR3 coding DNA: TGTGCCAGCAGCCCTGGGGGTGCTGGGCCCCAGCATTTT.

This chain links TRBV2 with TRBJ1-2; maybe TRBD1 (5 bases). The CDR3 runs 14 residues. V was trimmed by 3 bases and J by 4 bases, leaving 12 bases between them. CDR1 SNHLY and CDR2 FYNNEI come from the germline V gene. CDR3 in amino acids: CASSDAGRVYGYTF. The CDR3 nucleotides read TGTGCCAGCAGTGACGCAGGGCGGGTCTATGGCTACACCTTC.

J is TRBJ2-2 and V is TRBV27; possible D gene TRBD1, 5 bases. This CDR3 has 16 residues. The ends were cut back, 5 bases at V and 5 bases at J, with 18 bases in the middle. The germline V gene encodes CDR1 MNHEY and CDR2 SMNVEV (reference sequence). This CDR3 is CASSPPDSFETGELFF. In DNA form, the CDR3 reads TGTGCCAGCAGTCCCCCAGACAGTTTTGAGACCGGGGAGCTGTTTTTT.

V usage is TRBV5-5 and J usage is TRBJ1-5; 12 nucleotides agree with TRBD1. The germline CDR1 and CDR2 sequences are SGHKS and YYEKEE (reference sequence). After removal of 4 bases from V and 6 bases from J, the junction contained 5 bases not matched to a gene. The CDR3 spans 15 residues. CDR3 sequence: CASSDGTGGGQPQHF. Written as DNA, the CDR3 is TGTGCCAGCAGCGACGGGACAGGGGGCGGTCAGCCCCAGCATTTT.

The chain has TRBV27 and TRBJ2-1; 8 bases are a match to TRBD2. Germline CDR1 is MNHEY and CDR2 is SMNVEV (reference sequence). The CDR3 covers 17 residues. The trim removed 4 bases at V and 3 bases at J, leaving 11 bases unmatched. CDR3 amino acids: CASSSQSAGAHYNEQFF. CDR3 nucleotide sequence: TGTGCCAGCAGTTCCCAATCAGCGGGAGCCCACTACAATGAGCAGTTCTTC.

The chain couples TRBV11-2 to TRBJ2-7; D not certain. Trimming stripped 2 bases from V and 3 bases from J, with 17 bases between. This CDR3 has 16 residues. Germline assignment: CDR1 SGHAT and CDR2 FQNNGV. The CDR3 here is CASSLSASANRYEQYF. CDR3 nucleotide sequence: TGTGCCAGCAGCTTATCCGCTAGTGCAAACCGCTACGAGCAGTACTTC.

J is TRBJ2-7 and V is TRBV27; TRBD2 agrees at 11 bases. CDR1 and CDR2 (germline): MNHEY, SMNVEV (reference sequence). CDR3 length: 16 amino acids. V lost 6 bases and J lost 2; bases outside the gene matches: 9. The CDR3 spells CASRVRGTSGTYEQYF. Written as DNA, the CDR3 is TGTGCCAGCAGAGTACGCGGGACTAGCGGTACCTACGAGCAGTACTTC.

This clone was counted only a few times. The chain has TRBV7-8 and TRBJ2-7; tentatively, D is TRBD1 or TRBD2 (6 bases each). Trimming removed 1 base at V and 3 bases at J, with 13 bases between. The CDR3 covers 15 residues. Per the germline V gene, CDR1 is SGHVS and CDR2 is FQNEAQ. CDR3 sequence (DNA): TGTGCCAGCAGCTTAGGAGGTGGGGGGCGCTACGAGCAGTACTTC. Translating gives CASSLGGGGRYEQYF.

The V gene is TRBV19, the J gene TRBJ1-2, with TRBD1 matching over 7 bases. Germline CDR1 reads LNHDA; CDR2 reads SQIVND (reference sequence). V lost 3 bases to trimming and J lost 7 bases; unmatched junction nucleotides: 8. This CDR3 is built from 14 residues. The CDR3 DNA follows: TGTGCCAGTAGTATCCCAGGACAGGCGGTTGGCTACACCTTC. Its protein product is CASSIPGQAVGYTF.

The rearrangement links TRBV7-2 to TRBJ2-7; TRBD1 or TRBD2 may be the D gene (5 bases each). With 9 bases removed from V and 2 bases from J, the gap between germline ends came to 11 bases. The CDR3 loop spans 12 amino acids. Per the germline V gene, CDR1 is SGHTA and CDR2 is FQGNSA. Written as DNA, the CDR3 is TGTGCCAGTCAACGGGACCCCTACGAGCAGTACTTC. It codes for CASQRDPYEQYF.

This sequence joins TRBV7-2 and TRBJ2-3; D call uncertain. V was pared by 5 bases and J by 2 bases, with 14 bases between. This CDR3 has 15 amino acids. Looked up from germline, CDR1 is SGHTA and CDR2 is FQGNSA. Here the CDR3 reads CASSPPTHFTDTQYF. The DNA of the CDR3 is TGTGCCAGCAGCCCCCCGACCCATTTCACAGATACGCAGTATTTT.

In this sample, this clone turned up once. The V gene is TRBV7-2, the J gene TRBJ2-2; no clear D. Per germline, CDR1 SGHTA and CDR2 FQGNSA. CDR3 length equals 15 residues. The V end was cut by 5 bases, the J end by 0 bases, with 10 bases between. DNA of the CDR3: TGTGCCAGCAGCCTGACCGGGTCGAACACCGGGGAGCTGTTTTTT. It codes for CASSLTGSNTGELFF.

The rearrangement joins TRBV7-9 to TRBJ2-2, with D perhaps assigned TRBD1 or TRBD2 (6 bases each). The CDR3 runs 13 residues. Trimming took 5 bases from V and 9 from J, leaving 13 bases between them. The germline CDR1 and CDR2 sequences are SEHNR and FQNEAQ (reference sequence). In DNA, the CDR3 is TGTGCCAGCAGCCCGTGGGGGGACAGGGAGCTGTTTTTT. It is translated as CASSPWGDRELFF.

The J gene is TRBJ1-4, the V gene TRBV18, with D possibly being TRBD1 (5 bases). The length of the CDR3 is 15 residues. Germline-derived CDR1 and CDR2 are KGHSH and LQKENI. V was pared by 6 bases and J by 11 bases, with 22 bases between. The CDR3 nucleotides read TGTGCCAGCTCCCGTCCGGGCGTCGGGACTGGGAAACTGTTTTTT. Protein product: CASSRPGVGTGKLFF. Together with reference TRBV18 and TRBJ1-4, the CDR3 gives the full variable domain: NAGVMQNPRHLVRRRGQEARLRCSPMKGHSHVYWYRQLPEEGLKFMVYLQKENIIDESGMPKERFSAEFPKEGPSILRIQQVVRGDSAAYFCASSRPGVGTGKLFFGSGTQLSVL.

The rearrangement joins TRBV6-1 to TRBJ2-1; no clear D. The CDR3 loop spans 17 amino acids. Looked up from germline, CDR1 is MNHNS and CDR2 is SASEGT. V dropped 2 bases and J dropped 2 bases, with 16 bases sitting between them. This CDR3 reads CASSEFFVETTYNEQFF. The CDR3 bases are TGTGCCAGCAGTGAATTTTTTGTTGAGACAACCTACAATGAGCAGTTCTTC.

V gene TRBV25-1 combines with J gene TRBJ1-6, with D possibly being TRBD1 (6 bases). Trimming stripped 9 bases from V and 7 bases from J, with 13 bases between. Per germline, CDR1 MGHDK and CDR2 SYGVNS. This CDR3 comprises 13 residues. In nucleotides, the CDR3 is TGTGCCAGTCGGACAGCGGGGAATTCACCCCTCCACTTT. Its protein product is CASRTAGNSPLHF.

The chain has TRBV3-1 (or the pseudogene TRBV3-2) and TRBJ2-7; TRBD1 aligns across 10 bases. Germline V gene data show CDR1 as LGHDT and CDR2 as YNNKEL (reference sequence). The CDR3 is 14 residues long. Unmatched junction bases numbered 3, after V lost 4 bases and J lost 3 bases. CDR3 sequence (DNA): TGTGCCAGCAGCCGGACAGGGGGTGACTACGAGCAGTACTTC. Translating it yields CASSRTGGDYEQYF.

This chain joins TRBV18 and TRBJ2-7, with 8 bases matching TRBD1. CDR3 length: 16 residues. Germline values: CDR1 KGHSH, CDR2 LQKENI. The V and J ends lost 3 bases and 5 bases, in that order; junction bases with no gene match: 12. In DNA form, the CDR3 reads TGTGCCAGCTCACCTGTTTCGGACAGGGCTCGGGACGAGCAGTACTTC. It yields the protein CASSPVSDRARDEQYF.

The chain couples TRBV9 to TRBJ1-6; D unresolved. The CDR3 runs 15 residues. Trimming removed 4 bases from V and 6 bases from J, with 14 bases in between. Germline CDR1 reads SGDLS; CDR2 reads YYNGEE. The CDR3 DNA reads TGTGCCAGCAGCCCCCGCCAGTCGACTAATTCACCCCTCCACTTT. This gives the protein CASSPRQSTNSPLHF.

This clone was seen only once. The chain recombines TRBV7-8 with TRBJ1-1; the D gene is possibly TRBD1 (5 bases). The CDR3 sequence is 16 residues long. CDR1 is SGHVS and CDR2 is FQNEAQ in the germline V gene. Trimming pared 0 bases from V and 11 bases from J, leaving 22 bases between. In DNA, the CDR3 is TGTGCCAGCAGCTTAGCAAGTCAGGGCGTATGGGTCAACGCTTTCTTT. Its protein is CASSLASQGVWVNAFF.

The chain links TRBV9 to TRBJ2-3; TRBD2 might be the D (5 bases). Germline V gene sequence: CDR1 SGDLS, CDR2 YYNGEE. Trimming cost V 3 bases and J 4 bases, with 12 bases left between them. The CDR3 extends over 14 amino acids. CDR3 in DNA: TGTGCCAGCAGCGACCGTGGAGGTTCAGATACGCAGTATTTT. It yields the protein CASSDRGGSDTQYF. Using reference TRBV9 and TRBJ2-3 for the parts outside the CDR3, the full variable domain is DSGVTQTPKHLITATGQRVTLRCSPRSGDLSVYWYQQSLDQGLQFLIQYYNGEERAKGNILERFSAQQFPDLHSELNLSSLELGDSALYFCASSDRGGSDTQYFGPGTRLTVL.

The CDR3 bases are TGTGCCAGCAGTTTTTCCCAGGGCCCAGCGGAGACCCAGTACTTC. Protein sequence: CASSFSQGPAETQYF. V is TRBV28 and J is TRBJ2-5; weak D call: TRBD1 (5 bases). Trimming removed 3 bases at V and 5 bases at J, with 16 bases between. The length of the CDR3 is 15 residues. Looked up from germline, CDR1 is MDHEN and CDR2 is SYDVKM.

J is TRBJ2-2 and V is TRBV7-3; the match to TRBD2 covers 10 bases. This CDR3 is 20 amino acids long. V dropped 1 base and J dropped 7; count of bases not matched to a gene: 18. Germline V gene data show CDR1 as SGHTA and CDR2 as FQGTGA. CDR3 sequence: CASSLIRPKMLAGADGELFF. CDR3 sequence (DNA): TGTGCCAGCAGCTTAATCCGCCCGAAGATGCTAGCGGGAGCAGACGGGGAGCTGTTTTTT.

The rearrangement joins TRBV7-3 to TRBJ2-7; no definite D call. Deletions cut 0 bases from V and 3 bases from J, with 9 bases between. Per the germline V gene, CDR1 is SGHTA and CDR2 is FQGTGA. The CDR3 covers 14 residues. The CDR3 nucleotides are TGTGCCAGCAGCTTAACTCCGGGTTACTACGAGCAGTACTTC. Translation gives CASSLTPGYYEQYF.